Here is one T cell receptor (beta chain) with its context. Treatment: preoperative locoregional IRX-2 cytokine immunotherapy. Preoperative locoregional IRX-2 cytokine immunotherapy was tested in the phase Ib source study. Assay: immunoSEQ multiplex PCR; the TCRdb copy retains only in-frame clones and omits some. The profile shows more than 6,500 clones, approximately 80% of them singletons. Losses at the gene ends were 5 bases for V and 4 bases for J; bases not matched to a gene: 15. The CDR3 length is 19 residues. The germline V gene encodes CDR1 MNHGY and CDR2 SAAAGT. The record originates from a study of preoperative IRX-2 immunotherapy in early breast cancer.

The material sequenced was tumor tissue, taken after IRX-2 immunotherapy. The V call is TRBV6-8, the J call TRBJ2-6; the match to TRBD1 covers 9 bases. The sequence was collected from a human donor with breast cancer. CDR3 coding DNA: TGTGCCAGCAGTCCTGGACCGGGACAGGGTTCGGAAGGGGCCAACGTCCTGACTTTC. It yields the protein CASSPGPGQGSEGANVLTF.